This TCR beta chain was documented in a study of CD8+CD57+ T cells in acquired aplastic anemia. Study in general: An average of roughly 2.9 ug of DNA was obtained from sorted CD4+ and CD8+ cells. The study's findings and limits: Statistical testing detected no significant gap in CD8+ Simpson's diversity between patients and controls. A set of approximately 30 CD8+ CDR3 sequences was shared between patients and controls, and these sequences appeared highly expressed in patients.

This CDR3 spans 12 amino acids. Germline V lookup: CDR1 LNHDA, CDR2 SQIVND (reference sequence). Between the trimmed V and J ends, which lost 3 bases and 4 bases, there was a span of 6 bases. Genomic DNA templated the TCR beta VDJ and CDR3 profiling. Each CDR3 protein is one row after TCRdb ran MiXCR on the reads. In the table there are 150,000 to 200,000 distinct CDR3 sequences, 64% of which are singletons. In the case of this clonotype: Its specificity is unknown.

This clonotype was sampled from a human donor with severe aplastic anemia or a healthy control (not recorded which). Sequenced: sorted CD4+, CD8+, or CD8+CD57+ T cells (not recorded which) from PBMCs. The rearrangement joins TRBV19 to TRBJ1-2; D gene ambiguous. CDR3 amino acids: CASSMQAYGYTF. The CDR3 nucleotides are TGTGCCAGTAGTATGCAGGCCTATGGCTACACCTTC.